This T cell receptor beta chain was sequenced during a study of beta chain features in type 1 diabetes. Overall study findings and caveats: For Type 1 diabetes patients, all four CD4+ subsets carried TCRB CDR3s that were moderately but significantly shorter.

What was sequenced were expressed TCRB transcripts, since all of the isolated RNA had been reverse transcribed. The method was immunoSEQ multiplex PCR; TCRdb's version includes in-frame clones alone and lacks a portion of them. The data show about 660,000 clones, around 15% seen once. This clone was detected a few times. Its target is unknown. Germline lookup yields CDR1 SGHRS and CDR2 YFSETQ. This CDR3 has 15 residues. Trimming cost V 0 bases and J 8 bases, with 16 bases left between them. Each of the CD4+ naive, central memory, regulatory and stem cell-like memory populations was sorted via CD45RO/CCR7/CD25/CD127/CD95/CD27. Purity of each sorted population was above 95%.

The TCR sequence derives from a young man with type 1 diabetes. The chain employs TRBV5-1 and TRBJ2-3; D is possibly TRBD1 or TRBD2 (6 bases each). The specimen sequenced was naive CD4+ T cells from blood. The CDR3 region has the DNA TGCGCCAGCAGCTTGGAGGGGGGCGAATCCTCTACGCAGTATTTT. This translates into CASSLEGGESSTQYF.